The 10 T cell receptor beta chains presented below share a single source sample, sequenced in a study of blood T cell repertoires in COVID-19. Only in-frame clones appear in the TCRdb table, and some are missing; sequencing was by immunoSEQ multiplex PCR. The sample has about 380,000 clones, roughly 77% seen once. Sequencing used peripheral blood. The receptors come from a human donor with acute or convalescent COVID-19. The donor label of this sample is uncertain.

This sequence joins TRBV6-5 and TRBJ1-1, with D unclear. V gave up 6 bases and J gave up 1 base, with 12 bases separating them. The CDR3 consists of 14 residues. The V gene's germline CDR1 is MNHEY and CDR2 SVGAGI. The CDR3 DNA sequence: TGTGCCAGCAGACTAGGGTATTCGAACACTGAAGCTTTCTTT. Amino acids: CASRLGYSNTEAFF.

On this clone: This same CDR3 is encoded by further DNA sequences in the sample. This chain connects TRBV5-5 to TRBJ2-1, with no clear D. This CDR3 is 12 amino acids long. Germline V lookup: CDR1 SGHKS, CDR2 YYEKEE (reference sequence). V shed 2 bases and J shed 6 bases, with 6 bases lying between them. The CDR3: CASSFSTNEQFF. CDR3 nucleotide sequence: TGTGCCAGCAGCTTCAGTACCAATGAGCAGTTCTTC.

J is TRBJ2-3 and V is TRBV2; possible D gene TRBD2, 5 bases. Deletions cut 6 bases from V and 11 bases from J, with 21 bases between. Per germline, CDR1 SNHLY and CDR2 FYNNEI. This CDR3 contains 14 residues. The CDR3 spells CASSAPGLAGGQYF. The CDR3 nucleotides read TGTGCCAGCAGCGCCCCAGGACTCGCTGGTGGGCAGTATTTT.

The V gene is TRBV7-6, the J gene TRBJ1-4; tentatively, D is TRBD1 (5 bases). This CDR3 is 15 amino acids long. Germline V gives CDR1 SGHVS, CDR2 FNYEAQ. The ends were cut back, 5 bases at V and 8 bases at J, with 18 bases in the middle. The CDR3 DNA sequence: TGTGCCAGCAGCGCCGGGACTATAAACGGGGAAAAACTGTTTTTT. Translation: CASSAGTINGEKLFF.

The CDR3 reads CASRLDRDNSPLHF. The CDR3 nucleotides read TGTGCCAGCAGACTTGACAGGGATAATTCACCCCTCCACTTT. The V call is TRBV2, the J call TRBJ1-6; 7 bases agree with TRBD1. The CDR3 is 14 amino acids. Trimming at V came to 6 bases and at J to 5 bases, leaving 4 bases not matched to a gene. Germline CDR1 is SNHLY and CDR2 is FYNNEI.

The V gene is TRBV18, the J gene TRBJ1-1; TRBD1 is a possible D gene (5 bases). Trimming left V 3 bases short and J 7 bases short, with 18 bases between. Germline CDR1 is KGHSH and CDR2 is LQKENI. The CDR3 consists of 15 residues. CDR3 in amino acids: CASSPSRGGHDEAFF. CDR3 nucleotide sequence: TGTGCCAGCTCACCCTCCCGGGGGGGTCATGATGAAGCTTTCTTT.

V gene TRBV7-6 combines with J gene TRBJ2-1, with TRBD1 matching over 9 bases. V lost 3 bases, J lost 10 bases, and 4 bases stayed unmatched. CDR3 length: 13 amino acids. Germline assignment: CDR1 SGHVS and CDR2 FNYEAQ. The CDR3 DNA reads TGTGCCAGCAGCTTGGACAGGGGCGGGGAGCAGTTCTTC. Its protein product is CASSLDRGGEQFF.

The V and J genes are TRBV4-1 and TRBJ2-3; D is undetermined. Trimming stripped 1 base from V and 7 bases from J, with 21 bases between. Germline CDR1 MGHRA, CDR2 YSYEKL. The CDR3 runs to 17 residues. The CDR3: CASSQAPVAARSNTQYF. The CDR3 nucleotides read TGCGCCAGCAGCCAAGCCCCCGTCGCGGCGCGGTCGAATACGCAGTATTTT.

This clone was observed a few times. The chain joins TRBV19 to TRBJ1-2; D may be TRBD1 (5 bases). The CDR3 extends over 11 amino acids. Germline CDR1 LNHDA, CDR2 SQIVND (reference sequence). V was clipped by 10 bases and J by 3 bases, with 9 bases between them. CDR3 nucleotides: TGTGCCACCCAGGGTTACTATGGCTACACCTTC. Protein sequence: CATQGYYGYTF.

V and J are TRBV6-2 or TRBV6-3 and TRBJ2-3; TRBD2 matches at 11 bases. The V segment lost 0 bases and the J segment 1 base; nucleotides outside the gene matches: 6. The CDR3 is 18 amino acids. Germline CDR1 MNHEY, CDR2 SVGEGT. The CDR3 region has the DNA TGTGCCAGCAGTTACTCGTTTCTAGCGGGGGGCGGCACAGATACGCAGTATTTT. This sequence encodes CASSYSFLAGGGTDTQYF.